Following are 20 T cell receptor beta chains from one sample sequenced in a study of OX40 agonist ivuxolimab in advanced cancers. Libraries were prepared by immunoSEQ multiplex PCR; TCRdb keeps only in-frame clonotypes and omits some of them. The profile shows approximately 25,000 clones, about 86% of them singletons. The source was CD4+ or CD8+ T cells sorted from blood, collected in a trial of the OX40 agonist ivuxolimab. Source of these receptors: an adult with an advanced solid tumor such as melanoma, head and neck, liver or kidney cancer.

The rearrangement joins TRBV27 to TRBJ2-1; a weak D match, TRBD2 (5 bases). The CDR3 covers 14 residues. Germline CDR1 MNHEY, CDR2 SMNVEV (reference sequence). V was clipped by 5 bases and J by 4 bases, with 12 bases between them. Written as DNA, the CDR3 is TGTGCCAGCAGTCCCTTCCGGGGATACAATGAGCAGTTCTTC. Translation: CASSPFRGYNEQFF.

The chain joins TRBV5-1 to TRBJ1-5; 8 nucleotides match TRBD1. V gave up 3 bases and J gave up 3 bases; unmatched junction bases: 8. The germline V gene has CDR1 SGHRS and CDR2 YFSETQ. This CDR3 has 16 residues. The CDR3 region is CASSYTGGLHNQPQHF. The CDR3 DNA follows: TGCGCCAGCAGCTACACAGGGGGACTCCACAATCAGCCCCAGCATTTT.

The CDR3 DNA reads as TGTGCCAGCAGCTGGCGTGGGGTTGGCCAAGAGACCCAGTACTTC. The encoded protein is CASSWRGVGQETQYF. The rearrangement joins TRBV5-7 to TRBJ2-5; D remains unclear. TRBV5-7 falls under the ORF class, with uncertain function. This CDR3 has 15 amino acids. Trimming left V 3 bases short and J 1 base short, with 13 bases between.

The J gene is TRBJ2-2, the V gene TRBV5-1; the D gene is possibly TRBD1 (5 bases). V lost 0 bases and J 0 bases, leaving 24 bases between the germline ends. Germline V lookup: CDR1 SGHRS, CDR2 YFSETQ. There are 21 residues in the CDR3. The CDR3 bases are TGCGCCAGCAGCTTGGCGACAGAATCATTAACCAAGTTCGCGAACACCGGGGAGCTGTTTTTT. Its protein is CASSLATESLTKFANTGELFF. Together with reference TRBV5-1 and TRBJ2-2, the CDR3 gives the full variable domain: KAGVTQTPRYLIKTRGQQVTLSCSPISGHRSVSWYQQTPGQGLQFLFEYFSETQRNKGNFPGRFSGRQFSNSRSEMNVSTLELGDSALYLCASSLATESLTKFANTGELFFGEGSRLTVL.

The genes are TRBV19 and TRBJ1-2; D uncertain. V gave up 0 bases and J gave up 3 bases, with 11 bases separating them. The CDR3 runs 15 residues. Germline assignment: CDR1 LNHDA and CDR2 SQIVND (reference sequence). The CDR3 region is CASSIELSGYYGYTF. In DNA form, the CDR3 reads TGTGCCAGTAGTATAGAGTTGAGCGGATACTATGGCTACACCTTC.

This sequence joins TRBV27 and TRBJ2-7; D is tentatively TRBD1 or TRBD2 (5 bases each). Germline CDR1 MNHEY, CDR2 SMNVEV (reference sequence). The CDR3 runs to 13 residues. V gave up 8 bases and J gave up 4 bases, with 15 bases separating them. The CDR3: CASPHLWGYEQYF. CDR3 sequence (DNA): TGTGCCAGCCCGCACCTGTGGGGGTACGAGCAGTACTTC.

The chain links TRBV9 to TRBJ2-6; 11 bases fit TRBD2. The CDR3 consists of 19 residues. Per the germline V gene, CDR1 is SGDLS and CDR2 is YYNGEE. With 3 bases clipped from V and 3 bases from J, the junction kept 11 bases outside the gene matches. CDR3 residues: CASSDPQTSGIFGANVLTF. CDR3 DNA: TGTGCCAGCAGCGACCCCCAGACTAGCGGGATCTTTGGGGCCAACGTCCTGACTTTC.

CDR3 loop: CATASGRAQETQYF. The CDR3 DNA sequence: TGTGCCACCGCGAGCGGGAGGGCCCAAGAGACCCAGTACTTC. V is TRBV7-9 and J is TRBJ2-5; TRBD2 matches 10 bases. This CDR3 has 14 residues. V gave up 10 bases and J gave up 1 base; unmatched junction bases: 6. Germline-derived CDR1 and CDR2 are SEHNR and FQNEAQ (reference sequence).

The chain is built from TRBV6-1 and TRBJ2-2; D remains ambiguous. Germline lookup yields CDR1 MNHNS and CDR2 SASEGT. This CDR3 spans 13 amino acids. The V gene lost 2 bases and the J gene lost 2 bases, with 3 bases spanning the gap. The CDR3 DNA is TGTGCCAGCAGTGAATTCAACACCGGGGAGCTGTTTTTT. It codes for CASSEFNTGELFF.

V usage is TRBV19 and J usage is TRBJ2-7; D ambiguous. Germline CDR1 LNHDA, CDR2 SQIVND (reference sequence). This CDR3 region has 14 residues. The germline V and J ends were trimmed by 1 base and 3 bases, with 10 bases remaining between them. The CDR3 DNA sequence: TGTGCCAGTAGTATAGGAGTTTCGGGCTACGAGCAGTACTTC. This translates into CASSIGVSGYEQYF.

The rearrangement links TRBV11-1 to TRBJ2-1; D is unresolved. CDR3 size: 14 residues. V dropped 3 bases and J dropped 7 bases, with 13 bases sitting between them. From germline, CDR1 is SGHAT and CDR2 FQDESV (reference sequence). CDR3: CASSLRTPRNEQFF. The CDR3 DNA sequence: TGTGCCAGCAGCTTGAGGACCCCTCGGAATGAGCAGTTCTTC. Filled out from reference TRBV11-1 and TRBJ2-1, the complete variable domain reads EAEVAQSPRYKITEKSQAVAFWCDPISGHATLYWYRQILGQGPELLVQFQDESVVDDSQLPKDRFSAERLKGVDSTLKIQPAELGDSAMYLCASSLRTPRNEQFFGPGTRLTVL.

This rearrangement joins TRBV7-8 to TRBJ2-3; 9 bases agree with TRBD1. The CDR3 runs to 13 residues. From germline, CDR1 is SGHVS and CDR2 FQNEAQ. V trimming: 6 bases; J trimming: 6 bases; junction bases outside the gene matches: 4. The CDR3 DNA sequence: TGTGCCAGCAGGGACAGGGGAGGGGATACGCAGTATTTT. Encoded protein: CASRDRGGDTQYF.

The J gene is TRBJ2-7, the V gene TRBV5-1; D uncertain. V lost 2 bases and J lost 5, with 11 bases in between. The CDR3 runs to 13 residues. Germline V lookup: CDR1 SGHRS, CDR2 YFSETQ. CDR3 protein: CASSFMGPDEQYF. Written as DNA, the CDR3 is TGCGCCAGCAGCTTTATGGGCCCGGACGAGCAGTACTTC.

The chain is built from TRBV7-3 and TRBJ2-7, with D possibly matching TRBD2 (6 bases). CDR3 size: 16 residues. V was pared by 2 bases and J by 5 bases, with 19 bases between. Germline CDR1 reads SGHTA; CDR2 reads FQGTGA. Here the CDR3 reads CASSLFAGRDPNEQYF. CDR3 DNA: TGTGCCAGCAGCTTATTTGCCGGGCGGGATCCTAACGAGCAGTACTTC.

The chain uses TRBV2 and TRBJ2-7, with D perhaps matching TRBD1 or TRBD2 (5 bases each). There are 14 residues in the CDR3. V was clipped by 4 bases and J by 2 bases, with 12 bases between them. Germline V CDR1 and CDR2: SNHLY, FYNNEI. CDR3: CASSGGGSPYEQYF. The CDR3 region has the DNA TGTGCCAGCAGTGGTGGGGGATCCCCCTACGAGCAGTACTTC. Variable domain in full (rest from reference TRBV2 and TRBJ2-7): EPEVTQTPSHQVTQMGQEVILRCVPISNHLYFYWYRQILGQKVEFLVSFYNNEISEKSEIFDDQFSVERPDGSNFTLKIRSTKLEDSAMYFCASSGGGSPYEQYFGPGTRLTVT.

This clone was recorded once. The genes are TRBV4-2 and TRBJ2-1; tentatively, D is TRBD2 (5 bases). The CDR3 has 16 residues. V shed 1 base and J shed 5 bases, with 15 bases lying between them. Germline assignment: CDR1 LGHNA and CDR2 YNFKEQ. CDR3 sequence (DNA): TGTGCCAGCAGCCAAGTTAATCTGGAGGTCGACAATGAGCAGTTCTTC. Amino acids: CASSQVNLEVDNEQFF.

The chain links TRBV13 to TRBJ1-3, with D unclear. This CDR3 contains 13 residues. Trimming removed 7 bases at V and 6 bases at J, with 13 bases between. The germline CDR1 and CDR2 sequences are PRHDT and FYEKMQ (reference sequence). The CDR3 here is CASIPRGSNTIYF. The CDR3 nucleotides are TGTGCCAGCATCCCACGGGGATCAAACACCATATATTTT.

The chain recombines TRBV27 with TRBJ1-2; the D gene is possibly TRBD1 (5 bases). This CDR3 is built from 13 residues. V lost 10 bases, J lost 7 bases, and 19 bases lay in between. Germline V gene sequence: CDR1 MNHEY, CDR2 SMNVEV (reference sequence). CDR3 amino acids: CATSERGSVGYTF. CDR3 sequence (DNA): TGTGCCACCTCTGAGAGGGGTTCGGTTGGCTACACCTTC.

This chain connects TRBV19 to TRBJ2-4, with D possibly TRBD2 on 5 matching bases. The length of the CDR3 is 13 residues. Germline CDR1 is LNHDA and CDR2 is SQIVND (reference sequence). Trimming stripped 4 bases from V and 8 bases from J, with 12 bases between. The CDR3 is CASSKLSGDIQYF. CDR3 in DNA: TGTGCCAGTAGTAAGCTGTCCGGGGACATTCAGTACTTC.

This chain joins TRBV11-3 and TRBJ2-7, with unresolved D. This CDR3 spans 13 amino acids. Germline CDR1 reads SGHNT; CDR2 reads YENEEA. V was cut by 0 bases and J by 3 bases, with 6 bases left in between. The CDR3 coding sequence is TGTGCCAGCAGCTTAGAGTCTCGCTACGAGCAGTACTTC. Translated, it gives CASSLESRYEQYF. The complete variable domain, with remaining parts taken from reference TRBV11-3 and TRBJ2-7, reads EAGVVQSPRYKIIEKKQPVAFWCNPISGHNTLYWYLQNLGQGPELLIRYENEEAVDDSQLPKDRFSAERLKGVDSTLKIQPAELGDSAVYLCASSLESRYEQYFGPGTRLTVT.